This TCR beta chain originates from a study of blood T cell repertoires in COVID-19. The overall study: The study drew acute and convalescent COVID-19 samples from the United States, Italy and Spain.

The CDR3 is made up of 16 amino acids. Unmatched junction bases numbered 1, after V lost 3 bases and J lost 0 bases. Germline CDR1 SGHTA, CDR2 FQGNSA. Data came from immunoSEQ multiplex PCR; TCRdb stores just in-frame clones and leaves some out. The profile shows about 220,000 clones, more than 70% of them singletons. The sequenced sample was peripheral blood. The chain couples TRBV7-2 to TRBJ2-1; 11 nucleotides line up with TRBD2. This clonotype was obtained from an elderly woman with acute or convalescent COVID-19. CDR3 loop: CASSFGLAGSYNEQFF. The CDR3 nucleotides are TGTGCCAGCAGCTTCGGACTAGCGGGCTCCTACAATGAGCAGTTCTTC.